This T cell receptor beta chain was captured by sequencing in a study of HIV-infected children after antiretroviral therapy interruption. Study summary: Weeks 0, 12, interruption end (24 or 48), and about 3 years post-study gave interruption-arm samples.

The CDR3 consists of 17 residues. Germline CDR1 is MNHEY and CDR2 is SVGAGI. Trimming stripped 2 bases from V and 3 bases from J, with 20 bases between. Sample treatment: PENTA 11 planned treatment interruption arm or continuous ART arm. Unique molecular identifiers were included in an RNA-based 3' RACE TCR library. TCRdb re-called the 3' RACE reads with MiXCR, one entry per CDR3 protein. The repertoire has more than 75,000 distinct CDR3 sequences, roughly 6.7% of them found once; the top ten carry roughly 1%. V is TRBV6-5 and J is TRBJ2-7; tentatively, D is TRBD1 (6 bases). This TCR was recovered from a pool of human donors with HIV. The sequencing here drew on CD45RA+ CD4+ T cells from PBMCs, pooled from several time points, taken from a donor given antiretroviral therapy, either interrupted or continuous. The subset was: naive CD4+ CD45RA+ CD45RO- T cells. Written as DNA, the CDR3 is TGTGCCAGCAGTTACACCGGGACACCTCTAGAGAGCTACGAGCAGTACTTC. Its translation is CASSYTGTPLESYEQYF.